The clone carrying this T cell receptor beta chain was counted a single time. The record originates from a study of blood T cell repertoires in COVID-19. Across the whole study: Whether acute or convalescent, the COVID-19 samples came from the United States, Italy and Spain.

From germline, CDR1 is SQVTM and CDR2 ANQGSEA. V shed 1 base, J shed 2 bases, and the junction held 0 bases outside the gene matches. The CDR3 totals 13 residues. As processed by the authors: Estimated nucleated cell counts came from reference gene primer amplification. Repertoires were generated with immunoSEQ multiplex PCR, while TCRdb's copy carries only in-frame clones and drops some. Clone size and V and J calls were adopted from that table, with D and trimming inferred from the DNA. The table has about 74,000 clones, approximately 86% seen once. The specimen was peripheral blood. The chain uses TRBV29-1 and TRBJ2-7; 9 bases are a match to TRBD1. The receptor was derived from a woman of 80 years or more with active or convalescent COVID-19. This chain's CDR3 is CSVEGTGAYEQYF. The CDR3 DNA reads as TGCAGCGTTGAAGGGACAGGGGCCTACGAGCAGTACTTC.